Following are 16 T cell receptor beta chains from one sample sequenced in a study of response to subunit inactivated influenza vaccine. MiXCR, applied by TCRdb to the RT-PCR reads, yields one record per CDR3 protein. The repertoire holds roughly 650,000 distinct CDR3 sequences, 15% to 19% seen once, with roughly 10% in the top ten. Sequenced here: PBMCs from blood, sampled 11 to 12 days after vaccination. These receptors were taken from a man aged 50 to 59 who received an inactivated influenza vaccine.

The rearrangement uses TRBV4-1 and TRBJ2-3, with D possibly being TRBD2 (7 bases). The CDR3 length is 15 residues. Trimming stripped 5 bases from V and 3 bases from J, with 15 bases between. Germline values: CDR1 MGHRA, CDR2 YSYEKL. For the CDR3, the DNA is TGCGCCAGCAGCGAGGGGAGGGGGGAGACAGATACGCAGTATTTT. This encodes CASSEGRGETDTQYF.

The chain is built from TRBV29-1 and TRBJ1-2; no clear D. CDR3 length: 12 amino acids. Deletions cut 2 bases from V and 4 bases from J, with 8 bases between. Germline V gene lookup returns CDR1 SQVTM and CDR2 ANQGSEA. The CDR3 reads CSVETALYGYTF. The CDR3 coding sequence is TGCAGCGTTGAAACAGCCCTCTATGGCTACACCTTC.

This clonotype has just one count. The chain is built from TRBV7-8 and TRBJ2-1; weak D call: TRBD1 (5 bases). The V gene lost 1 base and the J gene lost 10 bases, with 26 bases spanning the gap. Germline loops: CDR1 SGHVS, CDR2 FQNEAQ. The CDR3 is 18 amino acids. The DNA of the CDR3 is TGTGCCAGCAGCTTAGTAGGATTGTCAGGGTTTCGGCTGGAAGAGCAGTTCTTC. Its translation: CASSLVGLSGFRLEEQFF.

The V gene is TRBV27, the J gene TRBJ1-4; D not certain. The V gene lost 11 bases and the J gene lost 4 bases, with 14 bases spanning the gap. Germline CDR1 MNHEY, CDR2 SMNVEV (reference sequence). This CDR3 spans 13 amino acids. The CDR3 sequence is CAPGDGINEKLFF. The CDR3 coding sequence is TGTGCCCCTGGTGACGGCATTAATGAAAAACTGTTTTTT.

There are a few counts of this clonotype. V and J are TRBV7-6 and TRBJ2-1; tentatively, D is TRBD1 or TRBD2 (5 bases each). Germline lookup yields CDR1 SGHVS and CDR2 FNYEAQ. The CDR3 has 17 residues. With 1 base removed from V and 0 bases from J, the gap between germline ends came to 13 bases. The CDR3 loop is CASSLGPGTLSYNEQFF. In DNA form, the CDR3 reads TGTGCCAGCAGCTTAGGTCCCGGGACCCTCTCCTACAATGAGCAGTTCTTC.

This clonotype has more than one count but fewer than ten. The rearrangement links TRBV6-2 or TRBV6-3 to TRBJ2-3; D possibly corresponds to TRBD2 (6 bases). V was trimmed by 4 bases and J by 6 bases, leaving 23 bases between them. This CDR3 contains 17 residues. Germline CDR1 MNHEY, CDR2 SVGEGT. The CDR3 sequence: CASSSQFRAGSLDTQYF. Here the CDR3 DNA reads TGTGCCAGCAGTTCTCAATTTAGGGCCGGGAGTCTCGATACGCAGTATTTT.

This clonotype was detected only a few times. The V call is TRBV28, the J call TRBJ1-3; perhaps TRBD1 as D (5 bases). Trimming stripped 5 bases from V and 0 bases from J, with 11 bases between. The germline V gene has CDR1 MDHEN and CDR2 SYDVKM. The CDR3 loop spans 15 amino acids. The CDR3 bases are TGTGCCAGCAGTGAGGCAGGGCACTCTGGAAACACCATATATTTT. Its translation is CASSEAGHSGNTIYF.

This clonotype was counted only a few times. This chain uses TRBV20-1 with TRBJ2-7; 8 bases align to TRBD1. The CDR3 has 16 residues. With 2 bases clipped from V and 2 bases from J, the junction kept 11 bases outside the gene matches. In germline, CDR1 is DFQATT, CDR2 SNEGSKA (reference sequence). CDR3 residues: CSARKEQGVDPYEQYF. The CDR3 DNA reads TGCAGTGCTAGAAAAGAACAGGGGGTGGATCCCTACGAGCAGTACTTC.

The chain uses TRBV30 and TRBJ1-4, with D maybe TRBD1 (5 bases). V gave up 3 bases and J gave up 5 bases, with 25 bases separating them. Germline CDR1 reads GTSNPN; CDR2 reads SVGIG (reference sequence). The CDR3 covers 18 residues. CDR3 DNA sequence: TGTGCCTGGAGCGCTCTTTTAAACCCGGGACCGCTAAATGAAAAACTGTTTTTT. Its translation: CAWSALLNPGPLNEKLFF.

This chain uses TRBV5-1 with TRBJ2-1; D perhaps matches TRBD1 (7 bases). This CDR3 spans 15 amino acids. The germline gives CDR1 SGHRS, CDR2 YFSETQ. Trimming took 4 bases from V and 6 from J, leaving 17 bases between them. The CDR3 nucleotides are TGCGCCAGCAGCAACCGACAGGGAGGTAGCAATGAGCAGTTCTTC. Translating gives CASSNRQGGSNEQFF.

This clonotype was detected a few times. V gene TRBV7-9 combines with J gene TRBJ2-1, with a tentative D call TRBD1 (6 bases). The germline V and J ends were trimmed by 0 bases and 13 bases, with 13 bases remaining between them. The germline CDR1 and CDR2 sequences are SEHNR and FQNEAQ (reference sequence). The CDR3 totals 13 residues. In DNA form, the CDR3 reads TGTGCCAGCAGCTTAGCGCTACTCGGGACACAGTTCTTC. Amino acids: CASSLALLGTQFF.

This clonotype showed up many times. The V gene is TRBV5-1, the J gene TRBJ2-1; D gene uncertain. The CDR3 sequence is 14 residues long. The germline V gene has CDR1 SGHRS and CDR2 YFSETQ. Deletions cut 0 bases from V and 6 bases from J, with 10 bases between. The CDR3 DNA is TGCGCCAGCAGCTTGGAGAAAGGTTTCAATGAGCAGTTCTTC. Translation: CASSLEKGFNEQFF.

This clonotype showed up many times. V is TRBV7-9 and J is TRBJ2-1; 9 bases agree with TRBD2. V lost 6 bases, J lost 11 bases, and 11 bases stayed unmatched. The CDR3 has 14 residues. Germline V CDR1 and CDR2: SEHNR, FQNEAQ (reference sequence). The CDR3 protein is CASRYQDSGGKQFF. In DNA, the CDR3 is TGTGCCAGCAGATATCAAGACAGCGGGGGGAAGCAGTTCTTC.

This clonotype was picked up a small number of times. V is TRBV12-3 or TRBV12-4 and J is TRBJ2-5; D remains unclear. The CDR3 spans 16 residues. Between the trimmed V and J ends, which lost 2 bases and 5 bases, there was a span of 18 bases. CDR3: CASSLLSLGFRETQYF. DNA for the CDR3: TGTGCCAGCAGTTTACTCTCTCTAGGTTTCAGGGAGACCCAGTACTTC.

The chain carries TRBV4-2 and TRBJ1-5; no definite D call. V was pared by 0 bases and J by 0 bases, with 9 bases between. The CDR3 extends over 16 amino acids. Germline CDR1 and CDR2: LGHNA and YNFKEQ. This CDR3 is CASSQEGGNSNQPQHF. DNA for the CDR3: TGTGCCAGCAGCCAAGAGGGCGGCAATAGCAATCAGCCCCAGCATTTT.

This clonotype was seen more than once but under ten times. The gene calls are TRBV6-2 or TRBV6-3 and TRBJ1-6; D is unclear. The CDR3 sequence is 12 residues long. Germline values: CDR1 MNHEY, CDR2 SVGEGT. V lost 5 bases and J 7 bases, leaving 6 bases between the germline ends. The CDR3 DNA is TGTGCCAGCAGTGACCGGAATTCACCCCTCCACTTT. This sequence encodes CASSDRNSPLHF.